This passage covers 5 T cell receptor beta chains from one sample sequenced in a study of blood T cell repertoires in COVID-19. Assay: immunoSEQ multiplex PCR; the TCRdb copy retains only in-frame clones and omits some. The sample consists of around 280,000 clones, about nine tenths of them appearing once. The specimen was peripheral blood. The receptors shown here come from a woman aged 25-40 years with COVID-19, enrolled during active disease.

This clone showed up just once. The J gene is TRBJ2-3, the V gene TRBV7-3, with D tentatively TRBD1 (6 bases). The CDR3 is made up of 15 amino acids. V was cut by 2 bases and J by 1 base, with 10 bases left in between. CDR1 SGHTA and CDR2 FQGTGA come from the germline V gene. The CDR3 coding sequence is TGTGCCAGCAGCTTAGCTGCAGGGGGCACAGATACGCAGTATTTT. Its protein is CASSLAAGGTDTQYF.

V and J are TRBV25-1 and TRBJ1-6; no clear D. Germline assignment: CDR1 MGHDK and CDR2 SYGVNS. Trimming stripped 2 bases from V and 4 bases from J, with 18 bases between. CDR3 size: 18 residues. CDR3 DNA: TGTGCCAGCAGTGAAGGGCCCAGCGGCACGGGATATAATTCACCCCTCCACTTT. Encoded protein: CASSEGPSGTGYNSPLHF.

The genes are TRBV5-6 and TRBJ1-3, with TRBD1 identical over 8 bases. In germline, CDR1 is SGHDT, CDR2 YYEEEE. With 4 bases clipped from V and 4 bases from J, the junction kept 7 bases outside the gene matches. This CDR3 is built from 15 residues. The CDR3 DNA reads as TGTGCCAGCAGCCCCACGACAGGGGTAGGAAACACCATATATTTT. Encoded protein: CASSPTTGVGNTIYF.

This clone occurred once. The CDR3 is CASSLIVAGSSGYTF. The CDR3 region has the DNA TGTGCCAGCAGCTTAATTGTCGCAGGGTCCTCTGGCTACACCTTC. The chain combines TRBV7-2 with TRBJ1-2; possibly TRBD1 for D (5 bases). The V and J ends lost 2 bases and 7 bases respectively, with 17 bases between them. Germline V gene sequence: CDR1 SGHTA, CDR2 FQGNSA. The CDR3 contains 15 residues.

This rearrangement joins TRBV13 to TRBJ2-5, with D perhaps TRBD1 (6 bases). Germline CDR1 PRHDT, CDR2 FYEKMQ (reference sequence). Trimming pared 6 bases from V and 3 bases from J, leaving 14 bases between. This CDR3 spans 14 amino acids. The CDR3 coding sequence is TGTGCCAGCAGTCCAGGGGTGGGGAAAGAGACCCAGTACTTC. Protein sequence: CASSPGVGKETQYF.